The 18 T cell receptor beta chains below all came from one sample that was sequenced in a study of shared clonotypes between healthy human individuals. Using immunoSEQ multiplex PCR, the repertoire was profiled, and TCRdb retains in-frame clones only, with some absent. Of around 700,000 clones in the sample, roughly 70% were seen once. The sample was memory CD4+ T cells sorted from blood. Subset denoted: CD45RA-negative fraction. Receptors originate from a woman under 40 in good health.

The chain carries TRBV4-1 and TRBJ2-5; 13 bases are shared with TRBD2. Germline V gene data show CDR1 as MGHRA and CDR2 as YSYEKL. V dropped 0 bases and J dropped 4; count of bases not matched to a gene: 2. There are 16 residues in the CDR3. CDR3 bases: TGCGCCAGCAGCCAAGACAGACTAGCGGGAGGAGAGACCCAGTACTTC. Translation: CASSQDRLAGGETQYF.

The rearrangement uses TRBV4-1 and TRBJ1-3, with 8 bases lining up with TRBD1. The CDR3 has 16 residues. The junction had 8 bases not matched to a gene; V was cut back by 3 bases and J by 4 bases. Germline CDR1 is MGHRA and CDR2 is YSYEKL. The CDR3 nucleotides are TGCGCCAGCAGCCACCCCGCAGGGGGCGGAGGAAACACCATATATTTT. It specifies CASSHPAGGGGNTIYF.

V gene TRBV20-1 combines with J gene TRBJ2-4, with D perhaps TRBD1 or TRBD2 (6 bases each). Germline CDR1 and CDR2: DFQATT and SNEGSKA (reference sequence). The CDR3 extends over 11 amino acids. The CDR3 DNA is TGCAGGGGGGGCGAGGGGAACATTCAGTACTTC. Its protein product is CRGGEGNIQYF.

The gene calls are TRBV6-1 and TRBJ2-7; 8 bases align to TRBD1. The CDR3 length is 14 residues. Per the germline V gene, CDR1 is MNHNS and CDR2 is SASEGT. Trimming took 7 bases from V and 5 from J; bases not matched to a gene: 10. CDR3 bases: TGTGCCAGCATAGTAGGACAGGGTCCTCACGAGCAGTACTTC. Amino acids: CASIVGQGPHEQYF.

This clone was counted a single time. The rearrangement joins TRBV15 to TRBJ2-3, with D possibly matching TRBD1 (6 bases). V lost 0 bases and J 3 bases, leaving 16 bases between the germline ends. CDR1 and CDR2 (germline): LNHNV, YYDKDF (reference sequence). This CDR3 is 17 amino acids long. Here the CDR3 DNA reads TGTGCCACCAGCAGAGACAGGACAGTTTTGATAACAGATACGCAGTATTTT. It translates to CATSRDRTVLITDTQYF.

The V call is TRBV19, the J call TRBJ2-1; possible D gene TRBD1, 6 bases. The CDR3 is made up of 15 amino acids. The V end was cut by 5 bases, the J end by 4 bases, with 15 bases between. Looked up from germline, CDR1 is LNHDA and CDR2 is SQIVND (reference sequence). The DNA of the CDR3 is TGTGCCAGTAGTCCCTCCCGGGACAAGTACAATGAGCAGTTCTTC. Amino acid sequence: CASSPSRDKYNEQFF. Full variable domain (remainder filled in from reference TRBV19 and TRBJ2-1): DGGITQSPKYLFRKEGQNVTLSCEQNLNHDAMYWYRQDPGQGLRLIYYSQIVNDFQKGDIAEGYSVSREKKESFPLTVTSAQKNPTAFYLCASSPSRDKYNEQFFGPGTRLTVL.

V gene TRBV11-2 combines with J gene TRBJ1-4, with unresolved D. Germline V lookup: CDR1 SGHAT, CDR2 FQNNGV. Trimming left V 3 bases short and J 10 bases short, with 6 bases between. There are 11 residues in the CDR3. The chain's CDR3 is CASSLYGKLFF. In DNA form, the CDR3 reads TGTGCCAGCAGCTTGTACGGAAAACTGTTTTTT.

The chain carries TRBV11-2 and TRBJ2-3; D is ambiguous. The CDR3 length is 15 residues. Trimming pared 5 bases from V and 2 bases from J, leaving 14 bases between. Germline V gives CDR1 SGHAT, CDR2 FQNNGV. In DNA form, the CDR3 reads TGTGCCAGCAGCCCCGAAAGGGCCCACACAGATACGCAGTATTTT. Amino acid sequence: CASSPERAHTDTQYF.

The rearrangement uses TRBV29-1 and TRBJ2-5; weak D call: TRBD2 (6 bases). The germline CDR1 and CDR2 sequences are SQVTM and ANQGSEA. The CDR3 runs to 14 residues. V was trimmed by 6 bases and J by 0 bases, leaving 14 bases between them. CDR3: CSVRGRLYQETQYF. CDR3 bases: TGCAGCGTGCGGGGACGGCTGTACCAAGAGACCCAGTACTTC.

The V and J genes are TRBV5-1 and TRBJ2-7, with TRBD2 matching 10 bases. V gave up 7 bases and J gave up 3 bases; unmatched junction bases: 4. The CDR3 spans 13 residues. Germline assignment: CDR1 SGHRS and CDR2 YFSETQ. CDR3 amino acids: CASGTSGNYEQYF. CDR3 coding DNA: TGCGCCAGCGGAACTAGCGGGAACTACGAGCAGTACTTC.

The rearrangement links TRBV12-5 to TRBJ1-1; a weak D match, TRBD1 (6 bases). Germline loops: CDR1 LGHNT, CDR2 FRNRAP. The CDR3 is 13 residues long. V lost 7 bases and J 3 bases, leaving 12 bases between the germline ends. The CDR3 coding sequence is TGTGCTAGTGCTAAAACAGGGTACACTGAAGCTTTCTTT. Encoded protein: CASAKTGYTEAFF.

This sequence joins TRBV19 and TRBJ1-3, with no clear D. This CDR3 has 16 amino acids. Trimming pared 3 bases from V and 0 bases from J, leaving 12 bases between. Germline CDR1 is LNHDA and CDR2 is SQIVND (reference sequence). The CDR3 reads CASSIPYGGSGNTIYF. DNA of the CDR3: TGTGCCAGTAGTATTCCCTACGGAGGCTCTGGAAACACCATATATTTT.

This clone has more than one count but fewer than ten. The gene calls are TRBV6-5 and TRBJ1-2; D is ambiguous. Trimming removed 5 bases at V and 4 bases at J, with 17 bases between. This CDR3 comprises 15 residues. The germline CDR1 and CDR2 sequences are MNHEY and SVGAGI. The CDR3 DNA sequence: TGTGCCAGCAGTCCGAGGATAGTAGGTGGCTATGGCTACACCTTC. It codes for CASSPRIVGGYGYTF.

This sequence joins TRBV5-1 and TRBJ1-3, with 12 bases aligning to TRBD1. The CDR3 has 16 amino acids. CDR1 and CDR2 from the germline V gene are SGHRS and YFSETQ. Trimming at V came to 4 bases and at J to 4 bases, leaving 6 bases not matched to a gene. CDR3 sequence: CASSPGQGASGNTIYF. CDR3 in DNA: TGCGCCAGCAGCCCGGGACAGGGGGCATCCGGAAACACCATATATTTT.

This clone was seen a handful of times. The chain employs TRBV28 and TRBJ1-5; perhaps TRBD1 as D (5 bases). The CDR3 sequence is 13 residues long. The germline CDR1 and CDR2 sequences are MDHEN and SYDVKM. The ends were cut back, 6 bases at V and 3 bases at J, with 9 bases in the middle. CDR3 sequence: CASRRQFNQPQHF. The CDR3 nucleotides read TGTGCCAGCAGGAGACAGTTCAATCAGCCCCAGCATTTT.

With regard to this clone: This specimen includes other DNA sequences encoding the same CDR3. The genes are TRBV19 and TRBJ1-5; TRBD1 matches 8 bases. The V and J ends lost 5 bases and 2 bases, in that order; junction bases with no gene match: 2. Germline V gene lookup returns CDR1 LNHDA and CDR2 SQIVND (reference sequence). There are 14 residues in the CDR3. The CDR3 DNA reads TGTGCCAGTAGTGAGACAGGGGGCAATCAGCCCCAGCATTTT. This codes for CASSETGGNQPQHF.

V usage is TRBV19 and J usage is TRBJ2-1; D perhaps matches TRBD1 (6 bases). Deletions cut 3 bases from V and 7 bases from J, with 13 bases between. Germline V lookup: CDR1 LNHDA, CDR2 SQIVND (reference sequence). The CDR3 covers 14 residues. The CDR3 here is CASSIRQGINEQFF. In nucleotides, the CDR3 is TGTGCCAGTAGTATCCGGCAGGGGATAAATGAGCAGTTCTTC.

V gene TRBV11-2 combines with J gene TRBJ1-2; D perhaps matches TRBD1 (6 bases). The CDR3 is made up of 13 amino acids. Germline assignment: CDR1 SGHAT and CDR2 FQNNGV. Trimming stripped 3 bases from V and 4 bases from J, with 9 bases between. The CDR3 coding sequence is TGTGCCAGCAGCTTTTTGGACAGCTATGGCTACACCTTC. This gives the protein CASSFLDSYGYTF.